The TCR beta chain described here comes from a study of T cell repertoires in cytomegalovirus infection (dated by TCRdb to between 2017 and 2020). Study-wide context: Donor HLA type was relevant to the analysis, as public TCR beta signatures indicated carriage of CMV infection together with the matching HLA type.

The germline V gene (reference sequence) supplies CDR1 SEHNR and CDR2 FQNEAQ. Including the terminal cysteine and phenylalanine, the CDR3 comprises 15 residues. Left in the record is the CDR3 DNA by itself, 45 bases read in frame from the first base. Remarks on this clonotype: Its antigen is not yet known. Possible read error: a much larger clone is one base away.

The full study reports these points: Carriers of CMV infection plus the relevant HLA type were discriminated by the cumulative frequency of public TCR beta family members in the study cohort and in an independent roughly 370-donor cohort. The ex vivo response was dominated by HLA-C-restricted CMV-specific TCR beta clonotypes, and the single most frequent clonotype in two of eight donors was supplied by these HLA-C-restricted clonotypes.

Data came from an Illumina HiSeq 1500. The public reads were quality trimmed at Q25 with fastp and then assembled into clones with MiXCR by TCRdb, keeping productive beta chains. Identical CDR3 proteins give one entry, which carries the most common genes and DNA. The sample includes around 630,000 distinct CDR3 sequences, with roughly 24% observed a single time. Of the sample, roughly 8% falls within the top ten clones. Rearrangement joined TRBV7-9 to TRBJ2-2; the D gene could be TRBD1 or TRBD2, each one agreeing over 5 bases. The sample taken for sequencing was CD8+ T cells from PBMCs. The clonotype comes from a human donor in good health (CMV status not recorded). Some clones in this sample may be carry-over from other donors' samples. The nucleotides read TGTGCCAGCAGCTCGCCCAGGGTGAACACCGGGAAGCTGTTTTTT. Translation gives CASSSPRVNTGKLFF.